This T cell receptor beta chain was sequenced in a study of shared clonotypes between healthy human individuals (TCRdb year 2020). Regarding the complete study: Three men and a couple of women, aged 18 to 49 years, made up the cohort. Per donor, three plates each were used for CD4 naive and CD4 memory, two for CD8 naive, and one for CD8 memory. Each donor's leukapheresis produced roughly between roughly 0.9 and 8.9 billion PBMCs. To estimate repertoire size and how much clonotypes are shared between individuals, the study performed deep sequencing of blood TCR repertoires from a few healthy adults. Different laboratories and diverse techniques were used to prepare libraries and sequence TCR repertoires, to increase sequencing depth and limit assay-specific biases. General study outcomes and caveats: Pairwise subsampling led to the expectation that sequencing depth would affect the degree of clonotype sharing among donors. Because the study included a small number of donors, the genetic and exposure-history diversity represented was limited. Naive subsets generally had larger estimated clonotype richness than memory subsets did. Incomplete sequencing was indicated by rarefaction of sorted-subset datasets, despite the large sequencing depth. Clonotypes shared by all four sorted-subset donors showed higher generation probabilities than non-shared clonotypes. Across a few donors, around 5% of naive CD4, roughly 3.4% of naive CD8, around 2.5% of memory CD4, and roughly 0.4% of memory CD8 clonotypes were shared. Sampling was restricted to blood, and TCR repertoires in tissues likely differ from the TCR repertoires found in blood.

The donors were healthy, HIV-negative adults who had no recently reported acute infections or vaccinations. Every donor was a Caucasian adult living in Nashville, Tennessee, USA. CD4+ T cells were enriched by magnetic negative selection, after which naive cells were positively selected on CD45RA and the negative fraction was taken as the memory subset. After blood collection by leukapheresis, PBMCs were isolated using Ficoll-Histopaque density gradient centrifugation and then cryopreserved in the vapor phase of liquid nitrogen. Purity and quantity of every magnetically sorted T cell population were checked by analytical flow cytometry. Genomic DNA was isolated from every sorted fraction and measured by UV absorbance on a Nanodrop 2000c. TCR CDR3 regions were amplified from genomic DNA by multiplex PCR using the deep immunoSEQ assay. Extracted genomic DNA from each cell subset was spread evenly across all wells of several immunoSEQ 96-well plates, with each plate serving as a replicate. For sorted subsets, each replicate PCR was loaded with 200 ng genomic DNA, equivalent to about 33,000 T cell genomes. Purified libraries were quantified with a Qubit 3.0 fluorometer, sized on a Bioanalyzer 2100, and re-quantified with the KAPA Library Quantification kit. Each immunoSEQ 96-well plate was sequenced on its own single-read 150-cycle Illumina NextSeq 550 flow cell. The original methods were these. Because only junctional sequences without quality scores were contained in the immunoSEQ output, filtering matching that applied to full-length reads could not be performed. Sequences were annotated with PyIR, a Python wrapper for IgBLAST v1.9, and V/J genes and CDR3 were assigned using IMGT germline references. Reads were removed for weak V/J assignments (E-value above 1e-6), missing CDR3, stop codons, out-of-frame junctions, or ambiguous translated residues. V3J clonotypes were defined by identical inferred V gene, J gene, and CDR3 amino acid sequence. The percentage overlap between two repertoires was calculated by dividing the number of shared unique clonotypes by the size of the smaller repertoire. Richness of each repertoire was evaluated using RTK rarefaction, the Chao1 estimator, and Recon v2.1 estimates of unobserved clonotypes. Generation probabilities were computed with OLGA for all TCRbeta clonotypes obtained by the gDNA method from a few donors. Entries here come from immuneACCESS through TCRdb and include only in-frame sequences with V and J called. Some clones fail to appear in such tables; in the studies checked, an unresolved V gene covers under half of the shortfall, and the cause of the remainder is unknown. For V, J and clone size, that table is used; D and trimming come from the DNA. Counted in this sample were 2 million to 2.5 million clones; approximately 93% of them appeared once. Of the sample, about 0.41% is held by the ten largest clones.

This clone was picked up one time. No antigen is known for it. Per-base quality was not reported, and no clone a single base away is much larger than it. V was cut back by 6 bases and J by 5 bases, leaving a gap of 17 bases between them. The CDR3 numbers 14 residues from cysteine through phenylalanine. Just CDR3 DNA is preserved here, 42 bases in frame from base 1. From a lookup of the germline V gene, CDR1 and CDR2 are KGHSH and LQKENI. The sequence is built from TRBV18 and TRBJ2-7; the D gene is possibly TRBD2, with 6 bases matching. The material sequenced was naive CD4+ T cells from PBMCs. Explained via the paper, the cell subset or site label denotes: CD45RA+ positively selected. The TCR comes from a young man in good health. Some clones in this sample may be carry-over from other donors' samples. CDR3 region: CASSLRGALDEQYF. DNA sequence: TGTGCCAGCTCCCTACGCGGGGCTTTGGACGAGCAGTACTTC.